These 23 T cell receptor beta chains share one sample of origin, sequenced in a study of CD8+CD57+ T cells in acquired aplastic anemia. CDR3 and TCR beta VDJ profiling relied on a genomic DNA template. One entry per CDR3 protein, called by TCRdb with MiXCR from the reads. The data show some 130,000 distinct CDR3 sequences, more than 40% seen once. The sample comprised sorted CD4+, CD8+, or CD8+CD57+ T cells (not recorded which) from PBMCs. All receptors derive from a human donor in good health, serving as a control.

This sequence joins TRBV7-9 and TRBJ2-1, with 7 bases matching TRBD2. The V gene end was trimmed by 3 bases and the J gene end by 7 bases; junction bases not matched to a gene: 3. The CDR3 is 13 residues long. The V gene's germline CDR1 is SEHNR and CDR2 FQNEAQ (reference sequence). Written as DNA, the CDR3 is TGTGCCAGCAGCTTGACTAGCCTGAATGAGCAGTTCTTC. This gives the protein CASSLTSLNEQFF.

The count of this clonotype is one. One junction end does not reproduce the germline sequence, and a read error may be involved. V gene TRBV29-1 combines with J gene TRBJ2-1; no firm D call. There are 12 residues in the CDR3. Germline V gives CDR1 SQVTM, CDR2 ANQGSEA. CDR3 nucleotides: TGCAGCGTTGAAGATTACTACAATGAGCGGTTCTTC. It codes for CSVEDYYNERFF.

The chain couples TRBV29-1 to TRBJ2-7, with 9 bases aligning to TRBD1. Trimming cost V 4 bases and J 2 bases; bases outside gene matches: 6. In germline, CDR1 is SQVTM, CDR2 ANQGSEA. CDR3 length equals 14 residues. CDR3: CSVGDRVPPYEQYF. The CDR3 bases are TGCAGCGTTGGGGACAGGGTCCCCCCCTACGAGCAGTACTTC.

The genes are TRBV10-3 and TRBJ1-2; no reliable D call. The V end was cut by 0 bases, the J end by 4 bases, with 9 bases between. The CDR3 totals 14 residues. Germline values: CDR1 ENHRY, CDR2 SYGVKD. The DNA for the CDR3 is TGTGCCATCAGTGAGTCGCAACTAACCTATGGCTACACCTTC. This gives the protein CAISESQLTYGYTF.

This chain uses TRBV5-1 with TRBJ1-2, with TRBD1 matching 9 bases. Germline V gene lookup returns CDR1 SGHRS and CDR2 YFSETQ. The V gene end was trimmed by 0 bases and the J gene end by 4 bases; junction bases not matched to a gene: 7. This CDR3 region has 16 residues. The CDR3 reads CASSLGTGDGGYGYTF. CDR3 DNA sequence: TGCGCCAGCAGCTTGGGGACAGGGGATGGTGGCTATGGCTACACCTTC.

This clonotype came up many times. V and J are TRBV10-3 and TRBJ2-7; TRBD1 or TRBD2 may be the D gene (5 bases each). CDR1 is ENHRY, CDR2 SYGVKD, per germline. There are 11 residues in the CDR3. V gave up 10 bases and J gave up 3 bases, with 10 bases separating them. CDR3 DNA: TGTGCCACCGGGACGGACTACGAGCAGTACTTC. This gives the protein CATGTDYEQYF.

This clonotype was observed at least ten times. This chain uses TRBV4-1 with TRBJ1-2; TRBD1 might be the D (6 bases). Between the trimmed V and J ends, which lost 1 base and 2 bases, there was a span of 20 bases. This CDR3 has 18 amino acids. From germline, CDR1 is MGHRA and CDR2 YSYEKL. This chain's CDR3 is CASSQAPLGDNKNYGYTF. DNA for the CDR3: TGCGCCAGCAGCCAAGCCCCGTTGGGGGACAATAAAAACTATGGCTACACCTTC.

The gene calls are TRBV30 and TRBJ1-3; D is uncertain. With 3 bases removed from V and 4 bases from J, the gap between germline ends came to 7 bases. Germline V gene sequence: CDR1 GTSNPN, CDR2 SVGIG (reference sequence). The CDR3 runs to 12 residues. CDR3 DNA sequence: TGTGCCTGGAGCCATGGGGGAAACACCATATATTTT. Translated, it gives CAWSHGGNTIYF.

This clonotype was counted at least ten times. The CDR3 DNA sequence: TGTGCCAGCAGCCACCGTGGGGCCGGGGAGCTGTTTTTT. Protein product: CASSHRGAGELFF. J is TRBJ2-2 and V is TRBV7-7; D is uncertain. Germline V CDR1 and CDR2: SSHAT, FNYEAQ (reference sequence). Between the trimmed V and J ends, which lost 5 bases and 6 bases, there was a span of 10 bases. This CDR3 is built from 13 residues. Variable domain in full (rest from reference TRBV7-7 and TRBJ2-2): GAGVSQSPRYKVTKRGQDVTLRCDPISSHATLYWYQQALGQGPEFLTYFNYEAQPDKSGLPSDRFSAERPEGSISTLTIQRTEQRDSAMYRCASSHRGAGELFFGEGSRLTVL.

This clonotype was found many times. The chain carries TRBV9 and TRBJ1-5; no clear D. The ends were cut back, 2 bases at V and 0 bases at J, with 9 bases in the middle. The V gene's germline CDR1 is SGDLS and CDR2 YYNGEE. CDR3 length: 15 residues. DNA for the CDR3: TGTGCCAGCAGCGTTGGCATTAATAGCAATCAGCCCCAGCATTTT. This codes for CASSVGINSNQPQHF.

The rearrangement uses TRBV29-1 and TRBJ2-5, with D possibly TRBD2 on 7 matching bases. Germline assignment: CDR1 SQVTM and CDR2 ANQGSEA. V was pared by 7 bases and J by 8 bases, with 14 bases between. The CDR3 has 11 residues. The CDR3 DNA is TGCAGCGCCAGAGGGGGGGTAACCCAGTACTTC. It specifies CSARGGVTQYF.

This rearrangement joins TRBV20-1 to TRBJ2-2, with 9 bases that match TRBD2. Germline V gene lookup returns CDR1 DFQATT and CDR2 SNEGSKA (reference sequence). CDR3 size: 15 residues. Trimming at V came to 6 bases and at J to 4 bases, leaving 9 bases not matched to a gene. DNA for the CDR3: TGCAGTGCCAGACCAGCGGGAGGAGGCACCGGGGAGCTGTTTTTT. Translation: CSARPAGGGTGELFF.

The count of this clonotype is one. The chain couples TRBV4-1 to TRBJ2-7; TRBD2 agrees at 11 bases. Germline CDR1 MGHRA, CDR2 YSYEKL. The CDR3 is 14 residues long. V shed 4 bases, J shed 4 bases, and the junction held 3 bases outside the gene matches. CDR3 residues: CASSPRTSGYEQYF. CDR3 sequence (DNA): TGCGCCAGCAGCCCGAGGACTAGCGGGTACGAGCAGTACTTC.

The table lists this clonotype with a few counts. A much larger clone differs from this one at a single base, so this may be a read error. The J gene is TRBJ2-5, the V gene TRBV5-1; D possibly matches TRBD1 or TRBD2 (5 bases each). Germline V gives CDR1 SGHRS, CDR2 YFSETQ. Deletions cut 4 bases from V and 2 bases from J, with 15 bases between. The CDR3 runs 15 residues. Here the CDR3 reads CASSGPRGVQETQYF. CDR3 DNA sequence: TGCGCCAGCAGCGGTCCTAGGGGAGTTCAAGAGACCCAGTACTTC.

At least ten counts were recorded for this clonotype. The chain links TRBV6-2 or TRBV6-3 to TRBJ2-7; D unclear. With 2 bases removed from V and 4 bases from J, the gap between germline ends came to 9 bases. CDR1 is MNHEY and CDR2 is SVGEGT in the germline V gene. This CDR3 region has 13 residues. This CDR3 reads CASSYVPPYEQYF. CDR3 nucleotide sequence: TGTGCCAGCAGTTACGTACCGCCTTACGAGCAGTACTTC.

For this clonotype: Just one base apart from a much larger clone, this may be a read error. The rearrangement joins TRBV11-2 to TRBJ1-6; weak D call: TRBD1 (5 bases). Germline V lookup: CDR1 SGHAT, CDR2 FQNNGV. The CDR3 contains 15 residues. V shed 6 bases and J shed 7 bases, with 16 bases lying between them. The CDR3 DNA follows: TGTGCCAGCAGTTCTTACCAGGGAGGGAATTCACCCCTCCACTTT. This codes for CASSSYQGGNSPLHF.

The V and J genes are TRBV29-1 and TRBJ2-7; D is undetermined. The CDR3 contains 10 residues. Between the trimmed V and J ends, which lost 6 bases and 5 bases, there was a span of 8 bases. Germline V CDR1 and CDR2: SQVTM, ANQGSEA. Here the CDR3 DNA reads TGCAGCGTGCTCCAGGACGAGCAGTACTTC. Its protein product is CSVLQDEQYF.

The V gene is TRBV12-3 or TRBV12-4, the J gene TRBJ2-7, with D hard to call. V shed 6 bases and J shed 6 bases, with 9 bases lying between them. This CDR3 is built from 11 residues. CDR3 DNA sequence: TGTGCCAGCAGCCCCTCGGGCGAGCAGTACTTC. Its translation: CASSPSGEQYF.

The V call is TRBV5-6, the J call TRBJ2-7, with TRBD2 matching over 7 bases. The CDR3 totals 16 residues. Trimming took 2 bases from V and 3 from J; bases not matched to a gene: 11. Per the germline V gene, CDR1 is SGHDT and CDR2 is YYEEEE. CDR3 residues: CASSFSRTGGFYEQYF. The CDR3 region has the DNA TGTGCCAGCAGCTTCTCTCGGACCGGGGGGTTCTACGAGCAGTACTTC.

The chain is built from TRBV19 and TRBJ1-1; D gene unclear. The CDR3 covers 14 residues. The V gene lost 5 bases and the J gene lost 4 bases, with 14 bases spanning the gap. The germline V gene encodes CDR1 LNHDA and CDR2 SQIVND (reference sequence). Here the CDR3 DNA reads TGTGCCAGTAGTCTCGAGTTGAGGGCCACTGAAGCTTTCTTT. Its translation: CASSLELRATEAFF.

The V and J genes are TRBV10-3 and TRBJ1-1; 7 bases match TRBD1. V lost 6 bases and J lost 4; bases outside the gene matches: 8. Germline V lookup: CDR1 ENHRY, CDR2 SYGVKD. This CDR3 has 14 residues. The CDR3 loop reads CAISDRDGGTEAFF. Here the CDR3 DNA reads TGTGCCATCAGCGACAGGGACGGAGGCACTGAAGCTTTCTTT.

The gene calls are TRBV19 and TRBJ2-7; TRBD1 agrees at 7 bases. The germline V gene encodes CDR1 LNHDA and CDR2 SQIVND (reference sequence). The length of the CDR3 is 12 residues. Trimming removed 4 bases from V and 5 bases from J; junction bases left unmatched: 2. CDR3 bases: TGTGCCAGTAGTACGACAGGGAACGAGCAGTACTTC. Amino acid sequence: CASSTTGNEQYF. Supplemented by reference TRBV19 and TRBJ2-7, the full variable domain reads DGGITQSPKYLFRKEGQNVTLSCEQNLNHDAMYWYRQDPGQGLRLIYYSQIVNDFQKGDIAEGYSVSREKKESFPLTVTSAQKNPTAFYLCASSTTGNEQYFGPGTRLTVT.

The chain combines TRBV20-1 with TRBJ2-7; 9 bases agree with TRBD2. This CDR3 contains 14 residues. Trimming took 3 bases from V and 2 from J; bases not matched to a gene: 5. Germline loops: CDR1 DFQATT, CDR2 SNEGSKA (reference sequence). The CDR3 DNA sequence: TGCAGTGCTAGGGTTAGCGGGGGAACCTACGAGCAGTACTTC. Encoded protein: CSARVSGGTYEQYF.